This T cell receptor beta chain was identified in a study of post-analysis software for immune sequencing data. Study observations and caveats: Patients used about 5 TRBV segments, including TRBV5-6, TRBV5-1 and TRBV20-1, more often than controls.

Trimming cost V 2 bases and J 4 bases; bases outside gene matches: 13. The CDR3 has 17 amino acids. CDR1 and CDR2 from the germline V gene are SQVTM and ANQGSEA. The authors incorporated unique molecular identifiers into the TCR beta cDNA libraries. MiXCR, applied by TCRdb to the PCR reads, yields one record per CDR3 protein. The table shows under 900,000 distinct CDR3 sequences, with 53% occurring only once. Comments on this clonotype: Its antigen is as yet unknown.

Specimen: blood. This sequence joins TRBV29-1 and TRBJ2-1, with 8 bases identical to TRBD2. The sequence derives from a girl aged 5-17 years with multiple sclerosis. For the CDR3, the DNA is TGCAGCGTTGAAAGGCTAGCGGGTCTCTTGGGGTACAATGAGCAGTTCTTC. Translated, it gives CSVERLAGLLGYNEQFF.